Following are 5 T cell receptor beta chains from one sample sequenced in a study of spatial heterogeneity in lung cancer. One entry per CDR3 protein results from TCRdb running MiXCR on the 5' RACE reads. This sample has around 98,000 distinct CDR3 sequences; just under 20% occur once, and the top ten carry just over 20%. Regarding time point: blood at routine non-recurrence follow-up after resection. The material sequenced was PBMCs, taken at follow-up. These receptors were taken from a male donor with early-stage non-small cell lung cancer.

This chain joins TRBV6-5 and TRBJ2-4, with 9 nucleotides matching TRBD1. Losses at the gene ends were 7 bases for V and 6 bases for J; bases not matched to a gene: 10. CDR1 and CDR2 from the germline V gene are MNHEY and SVGAGI. The CDR3 covers 15 residues. CDR3 in amino acids: CASTTVGQGRNIQYF. Here the CDR3 DNA reads TGTGCCAGCACTACGGTGGGACAGGGAAGAAACATTCAGTACTTC.

CDR3 sequence: CSASGDSGANVLTF. The CDR3 region has the DNA TGCAGTGCTAGTGGGGACTCTGGGGCCAACGTCCTGACTTTC. The chain has TRBV20-1 and TRBJ2-6; D unclear. This CDR3 region has 14 residues. CDR1 and CDR2 (germline): DFQATT, SNEGSKA (reference sequence). Trimming pared 3 bases from V and 0 bases from J, leaving 6 bases between.

This clonotype was observed a few times. J is TRBJ2-1 and V is TRBV6-1, with TRBD2 identical over 12 bases. This CDR3 has 16 residues. V lost 2 bases, J lost 7 bases, and 6 bases stayed unmatched. The germline V gene has CDR1 MNHNS and CDR2 SASEGT. The CDR3: CASSESSGGVLNEQFF. The CDR3 region has the DNA TGTGCCAGCAGTGAATCTAGCGGGGGGGTTTTGAATGAGCAGTTCTTC.

The chain links TRBV7-9 to TRBJ1-6; no firm D call. The CDR3 extends over 16 amino acids. V shed 1 base and J shed 10 bases, with 17 bases lying between them. The V gene's germline CDR1 is SEHNR and CDR2 FQNEAQ (reference sequence). The DNA for the CDR3 is TGTGCCAGCAGCTTAGGAGACAATAGGTTCGGATCACCCCTCCACTTT. Its translation: CASSLGDNRFGSPLHF.

This clonotype was seen more than once but under ten times. CDR3 DNA sequence: TGCGCCAGCAGTGAGAACCGGGGCCGTAACTATGGCTACACCTTC. Its protein is CASSENRGRNYGYTF. The chain is built from TRBV10-2 and TRBJ1-2, with a tentative D call TRBD1 (5 bases). Trimming pared 2 bases from V and 1 base from J, leaving 11 bases between. The germline V gene encodes CDR1 WSHSY and CDR2 SAAADI. The CDR3 has 15 amino acids.